Following are 19 T cell receptor beta chains from one sample sequenced in a study of shared clonotypes between healthy human individuals. Data came from immunoSEQ multiplex PCR; TCRdb stores just in-frame clones and leaves some out. Of over 400,000 clones listed, about 85% are singletons. Source material: PBMCs. Receptors originate from a woman in her forties in good health. Some clones in this sample may be carry-over from other donors' samples.

To note about this clone: Additional DNA sequences in this sample encode the identical CDR3. The CDR3 region is CASSPPGGYGYTF. The CDR3 DNA is TGTGCCAGCTCACCACCCGGAGGCTATGGCTACACCTTC. This chain links TRBV18 with TRBJ1-2; D ambiguous. Deletions cut 0 bases from V and 4 bases from J, with 6 bases between. Germline V gene data show CDR1 as KGHSH and CDR2 as LQKENI. The CDR3 is 13 residues long.

This clone was observed many times. The chain employs TRBV10-3 and TRBJ2-1; D is perhaps TRBD1 or TRBD2 (5 bases each). Trimming stripped 3 bases from V and 5 bases from J, with 14 bases between. CDR3 length: 15 amino acids. The germline V gene encodes CDR1 ENHRY and CDR2 SYGVKD. In DNA form, the CDR3 reads TGTGCCATCAGTGACCTGGGGGAGTCTAACAATGAGCAGTTCTTC. Its translation is CAISDLGESNNEQFF.

V is TRBV18 and J is TRBJ2-3; D is undetermined. In germline, CDR1 is KGHSH, CDR2 LQKENI. Trimming cost V 2 bases and J 5 bases, with 14 bases left between them. This CDR3 is 15 amino acids long. The CDR3 reads CASSPRRRAGDTQYF. In DNA, the CDR3 is TGTGCCAGCTCACCAAGGAGAAGGGCCGGAGATACGCAGTATTTT.

This chain connects TRBV11-2 to TRBJ1-2, with 10 bases that match TRBD1. CDR3 length: 14 amino acids. Germline assignment: CDR1 SGHAT and CDR2 FQNNGV. The V and J ends lost 5 bases and 8 bases, in that order; junction bases with no gene match: 8. Written as DNA, the CDR3 is TGTGCCAGCAGCCGCGGGACAGGGGCCGGGGGCTACACCTTC. This gives the protein CASSRGTGAGGYTF.

This clone has only one observation. V usage is TRBV2 and J usage is TRBJ2-7; TRBD2 matches at 9 bases. This CDR3 contains 19 residues. V was clipped by 0 bases and J by 2 bases; unmatched bases: 14. Germline V gene sequence: CDR1 SNHLY, CDR2 FYNNEI. The chain's CDR3 is CASSEALRRLAGTPYEQYF. The CDR3 nucleotides read TGTGCCAGCAGTGAAGCGCTTCGTCGGCTAGCGGGAACTCCCTACGAGCAGTACTTC.

This chain joins TRBV15 and TRBJ1-1; TRBD1 might be the D (5 bases). The V end lost 0 bases, the J end lost 8 bases, and 16 bases lay between the germline ends. The germline V gene has CDR1 LNHNV and CDR2 YYDKDF (reference sequence). This CDR3 region has 15 residues. The CDR3 DNA is TGTGCCACCAGCAGAGATCGAACAGGCCGGTCGGAAGCTTTCTTT. Translation gives CATSRDRTGRSEAFF.

The chain is built from TRBV4-2 and TRBJ2-3, with D perhaps TRBD1 or TRBD2 (5 bases each). Germline assignment: CDR1 LGHNA and CDR2 YNFKEQ. The CDR3 is 17 amino acids. Trimming removed 3 bases at V and 1 base at J, with 17 bases between. The CDR3 reads CASSHRDGASGTDTQYF. The CDR3 DNA follows: TGTGCCAGCAGCCATCGGGACGGGGCCTCCGGCACAGATACGCAGTATTTT.

This sequence joins TRBV5-1 and TRBJ1-1; D perhaps matches TRBD1 (6 bases). Germline V gives CDR1 SGHRS, CDR2 YFSETQ. This CDR3 is 15 amino acids long. Trimming left V 4 bases short and J 1 base short, with 14 bases between. The CDR3 DNA follows: TGCGCCAGCAGCAATGGACAGTTTTCGAACACTGAAGCTTTCTTT. Amino acid sequence: CASSNGQFSNTEAFF.

For this clone: This likely came from a read error, as a far larger clone is one base away. This CDR3 is also generated by other DNA sequences in the sample. The V gene is TRBV11-2, the J gene TRBJ2-7; D gene uncertain. The CDR3 totals 13 residues. Trimming left V 2 bases short and J 3 bases short, with 8 bases between. Germline CDR1 reads SGHAT; CDR2 reads FQNNGV. As DNA, the CDR3 is TGTGCCAGCAGCTTACGAGCCCACTACGAGCAGTACTTC. The encoded protein is CASSLRAHYEQYF.

The V gene is TRBV28, the J gene TRBJ2-7; tentative D call: TRBD1 (6 bases). CDR1 is MDHEN and CDR2 is SYDVKM in the germline V gene. This CDR3 region has 14 residues. The V and J ends lost 9 bases and 6 bases respectively, with 21 bases between them. The CDR3 loop is CASNSPGHSVEQYF. CDR3 DNA sequence: TGTGCCAGTAACTCCCCGGGACATTCGGTCGAGCAGTACTTC. Variable domain in full (rest from reference TRBV28 and TRBJ2-7): DVKVTQSSRYLVKRTGEKVFLECVQDMDHENMFWYRQDPGLGLRLIYFSYDVKMKEKGDIPEGYSVSREKKERFSLILESASTNQTSMYLCASNSPGHSVEQYFGPGTRLTVT.

V usage is TRBV2 and J usage is TRBJ2-5, with 12 bases fitting TRBD1. This CDR3 is 17 amino acids long. V was pared by 6 bases and J by 5 bases, with 13 bases of the junction left unmatched. Germline CDR1 SNHLY, CDR2 FYNNEI. For the CDR3, the DNA is TGTGCCAGCAGCGTCCCGGGACAGGGGGCTGGGAGGGAGACCCAGTACTTC. Translating gives CASSVPGQGAGRETQYF.

Notes on this clone: A far larger clone is off by one base, so a read error is likely. The rearrangement links TRBV4-3 to TRBJ2-5; D gene uncertain. The J call may be in error: the DNA end matches TRBJ2-7 better. From germline, CDR1 is LGHNA and CDR2 YSLEER. The CDR3 contains 13 residues. The CDR3 is CASSQDVGPEQYF. The CDR3 DNA follows: TGCGCCAGCAGCCAAGATGTAGGGCCCGAGCAGTACTTC.

The sample holds a few counts of this clone. The J gene is TRBJ2-7, the V gene TRBV5-1; no firm D call. The CDR3 runs 15 residues. The germline CDR1 and CDR2 sequences are SGHRS and YFSETQ. The V gene lost 1 base and the J gene lost 0 bases, with 11 bases spanning the gap. This CDR3 reads CASSLQWQDSYEQYF. The CDR3 DNA sequence: TGCGCCAGCAGCTTGCAGTGGCAGGACTCCTACGAGCAGTACTTC.

This clone was seen a few times. V and J are TRBV5-1 and TRBJ2-7; D possibly corresponds to TRBD2 (7 bases). Trimming removed 4 bases from V and 3 bases from J, with 17 bases in between. The germline CDR1 and CDR2 sequences are SGHRS and YFSETQ. The CDR3 is 15 residues long. DNA for the CDR3: TGCGCCAGCAGCCCCTCTGGGGGGGCTCACTACGAGCAGTACTTC. Protein product: CASSPSGGAHYEQYF.

With regard to this clone: Since a far larger clone is one base different, this is likely a read error. The gene calls are TRBV4-1 and TRBJ1-5; D is ambiguous. Trimming took 0 bases from V and 0 from J, leaving 9 bases between them. This CDR3 spans 16 amino acids. The germline V gene encodes CDR1 MGHRA and CDR2 YSYEKL. Here the CDR3 reads CASSQDGGCSNQPQHF. The DNA for the CDR3 is TGCGCCAGCAGCCAAGATGGAGGTTGTAGCAATCAGCCCCAGCATTTT.

This sequence joins TRBV27 and TRBJ2-2, with 10 bases identical to TRBD2. Per germline, CDR1 MNHEY and CDR2 SMNVEV (reference sequence). V was clipped by 6 bases and J by 8 bases; unmatched bases: 9. This CDR3 contains 15 residues. The CDR3 DNA follows: TGTGCCAGCAGGATGACTAGCGGGCGGGCGGGGGAGCTGTTTTTT. Protein sequence: CASRMTSGRAGELFF.

The chain links TRBV5-1 to TRBJ2-7; D possibly corresponds to TRBD1 (5 bases). V was trimmed by 4 bases and J by 2 bases, leaving 16 bases between them. The germline V gene has CDR1 SGHRS and CDR2 YFSETQ. The CDR3 sequence is 15 residues long. CDR3 nucleotide sequence: TGCGCCAGCAGCCCCCAGGGCTCAAGGCCCTACGAGCAGTACTTC. Residues: CASSPQGSRPYEQYF.

The V and J genes are TRBV6-1 and TRBJ1-5; D unresolved. V dropped 10 bases and J dropped 3 bases, with 10 bases sitting between them. Germline assignment: CDR1 MNHNS and CDR2 SASEGT. The CDR3 extends over 12 amino acids. CDR3 bases: TGTGCCACCTGGGCCCCCAATCAGCCCCAGCATTTT. The encoded protein is CATWAPNQPQHF.

This clone was seen a single time. J is TRBJ2-7 and V is TRBV2; TRBD1 matches at 7 bases. V shed 9 bases, J shed 3 bases, and the junction held 5 bases outside the gene matches. Germline CDR1 and CDR2: SNHLY and FYNNEI. The CDR3 is made up of 12 amino acids. CDR3 nucleotide sequence: TGTGCCAGTAGGGACAGACACTACGAGCAGTACTTC. Its protein product is CASRDRHYEQYF.